This T cell receptor (beta chain) was sequenced for a study of T cell changes during pregnancy in multiple sclerosis. Germline values: CDR1 MNHGY, CDR2 SVAAGI. With V trimmed by 0 bases and J by 4 bases, 5 bases remained unmatched. The CDR3 runs 15 residues. This clone has only one observation. Assay: immunoSEQ multiplex PCR; the TCRdb copy retains only in-frame clones and omits some. The profile shows about 120,000 clones, around 93% of them singletons. J is TRBJ2-5 and V is TRBV6-9; 7 nucleotides match TRBD1. The sample here was peripheral blood, taken before pregnancy. The source is a female donor with multiple sclerosis, enrolled in a pregnancy study. In DNA, the CDR3 is TGTGCCAGCAGTTATTCGGGACAGCCAAGAGAGACCCAGTACTTC. Amino acids: CASSYSGQPRETQYF.